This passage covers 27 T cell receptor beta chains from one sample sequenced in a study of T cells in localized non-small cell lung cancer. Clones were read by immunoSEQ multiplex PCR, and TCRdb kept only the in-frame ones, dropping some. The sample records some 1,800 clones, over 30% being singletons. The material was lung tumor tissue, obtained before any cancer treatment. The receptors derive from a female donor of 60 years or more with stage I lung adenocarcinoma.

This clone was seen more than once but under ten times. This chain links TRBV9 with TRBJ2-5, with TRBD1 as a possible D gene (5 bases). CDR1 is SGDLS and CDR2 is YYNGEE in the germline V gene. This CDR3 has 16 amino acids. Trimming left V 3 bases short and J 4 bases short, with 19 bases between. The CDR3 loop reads CASSGGELTYGETQYF. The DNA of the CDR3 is TGTGCCAGCAGCGGGGGCGAACTTACTTATGGAGAGACCCAGTACTTC.

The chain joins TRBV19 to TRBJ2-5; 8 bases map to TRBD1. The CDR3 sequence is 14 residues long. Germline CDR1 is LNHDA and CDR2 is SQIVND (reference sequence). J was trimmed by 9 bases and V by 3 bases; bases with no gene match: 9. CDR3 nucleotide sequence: TGTGCCAGTAGTATCGCGGACAGGGAGAGGGCCCAGTACTTC. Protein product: CASSIADRERAQYF.

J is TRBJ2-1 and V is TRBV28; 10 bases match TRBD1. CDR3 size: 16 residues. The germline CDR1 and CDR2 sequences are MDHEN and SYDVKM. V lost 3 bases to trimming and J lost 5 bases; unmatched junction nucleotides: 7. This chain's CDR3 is CASSFPTGGKNNEQFF. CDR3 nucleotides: TGTGCCAGCAGTTTCCCGACAGGGGGCAAGAACAATGAGCAGTTCTTC.

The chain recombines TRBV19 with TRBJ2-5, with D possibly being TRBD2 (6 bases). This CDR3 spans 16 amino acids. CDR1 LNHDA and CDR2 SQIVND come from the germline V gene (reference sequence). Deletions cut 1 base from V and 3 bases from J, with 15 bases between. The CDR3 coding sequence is TGTGCCAGTAGTATAGGGGGGAGGCGAGGGGAAGAGACCCAGTACTTC. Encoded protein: CASSIGGRRGEETQYF.

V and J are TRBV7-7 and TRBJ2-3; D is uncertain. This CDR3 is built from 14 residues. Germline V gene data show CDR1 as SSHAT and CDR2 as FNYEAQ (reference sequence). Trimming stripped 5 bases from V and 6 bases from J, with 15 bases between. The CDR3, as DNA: TGTGCCAGCAGCCGGTACAAGGGCTGGGATACGCAGTATTTT. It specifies CASSRYKGWDTQYF.

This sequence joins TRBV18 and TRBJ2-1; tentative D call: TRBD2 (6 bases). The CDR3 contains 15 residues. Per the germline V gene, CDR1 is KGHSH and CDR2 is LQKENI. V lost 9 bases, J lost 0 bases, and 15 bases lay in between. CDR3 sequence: CASSGGASSYNEQFF. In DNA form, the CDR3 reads TGTGCCAGTTCCGGGGGTGCAAGCTCCTACAATGAGCAGTTCTTC.

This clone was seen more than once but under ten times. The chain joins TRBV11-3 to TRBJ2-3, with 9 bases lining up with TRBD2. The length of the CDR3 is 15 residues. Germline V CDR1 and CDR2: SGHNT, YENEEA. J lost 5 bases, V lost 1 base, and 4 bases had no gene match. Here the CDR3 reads CASSLGASGIDTQYF. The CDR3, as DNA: TGTGCCAGCAGCTTAGGTGCTAGCGGGATAGATACGCAGTATTTT.

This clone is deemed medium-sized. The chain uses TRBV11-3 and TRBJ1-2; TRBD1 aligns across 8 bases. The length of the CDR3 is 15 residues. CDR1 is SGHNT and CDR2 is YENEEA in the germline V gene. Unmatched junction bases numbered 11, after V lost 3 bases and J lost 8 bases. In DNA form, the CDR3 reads TGTGCCAGCAGCTTGGGGCTGGCAGGGGGCCGGGGCTACACCTTC. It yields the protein CASSLGLAGGRGYTF.

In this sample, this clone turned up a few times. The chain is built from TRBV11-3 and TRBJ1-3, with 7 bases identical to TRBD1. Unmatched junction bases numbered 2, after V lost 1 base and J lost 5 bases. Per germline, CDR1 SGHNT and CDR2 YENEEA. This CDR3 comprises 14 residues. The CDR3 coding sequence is TGTGCCAGCAGCTTAGGAGGGGGCAGAAACACCATATATTTT. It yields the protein CASSLGGGRNTIYF.

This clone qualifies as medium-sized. The CDR3 DNA reads as TGTGCCAGCAGCTTCGGACAGATCGAGAGCTCTGGAAACACCATATATTTT. Its protein product is CASSFGQIESSGNTIYF. The chain has TRBV11-3 and TRBJ1-3; TRBD1 is a possible D gene (6 bases). Between the trimmed V and J ends, which lost 3 bases and 0 bases, there was a span of 15 bases. CDR1 is SGHNT and CDR2 is YENEEA in the germline V gene. CDR3 size: 17 residues.

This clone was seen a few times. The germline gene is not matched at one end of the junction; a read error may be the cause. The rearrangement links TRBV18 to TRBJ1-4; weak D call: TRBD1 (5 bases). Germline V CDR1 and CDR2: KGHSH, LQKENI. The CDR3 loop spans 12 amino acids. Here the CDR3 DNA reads TGTGCCAGCTCTCGGCCGCAGGGTTTAATTGCTTTT. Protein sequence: CASSRPQGLIAF.

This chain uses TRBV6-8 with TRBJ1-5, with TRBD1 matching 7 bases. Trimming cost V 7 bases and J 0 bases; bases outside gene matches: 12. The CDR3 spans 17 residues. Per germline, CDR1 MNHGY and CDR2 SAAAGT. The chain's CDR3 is CASKEQGTVYSNQPQHF. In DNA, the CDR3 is TGTGCCAGCAAGGAACAGGGGACAGTATATAGCAATCAGCCCCAGCATTTT.

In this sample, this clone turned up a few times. CDR3 residues: CASSLDRVNEKLFF. CDR3 nucleotide sequence: TGTGCCAGCAGCTTAGACAGGGTTAATGAAAAACTGTTTTTT. The rearrangement joins TRBV11-3 to TRBJ1-4; D might be TRBD1 (5 bases). The CDR3 spans 14 residues. Germline lookup yields CDR1 SGHNT and CDR2 YENEEA. V was clipped by 0 bases and J by 4 bases, with 6 bases between them.

DNA of the CDR3: TGTGCCAGCAGTGACCCTAGCGGGTTGACAGATACGCAGTATTTT. Protein product: CASSDPSGLTDTQYF. The chain couples TRBV28 to TRBJ2-3; 8 bases map to TRBD2. This CDR3 spans 15 amino acids. J gave up 3 bases and V 5 bases, and 7 bases lay outside the gene matches. The germline gives CDR1 MDHEN, CDR2 SYDVKM.

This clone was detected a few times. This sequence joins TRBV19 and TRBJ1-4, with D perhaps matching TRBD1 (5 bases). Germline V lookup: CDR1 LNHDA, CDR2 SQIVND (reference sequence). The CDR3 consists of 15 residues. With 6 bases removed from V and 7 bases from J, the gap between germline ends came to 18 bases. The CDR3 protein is CASSRRGREGEKLFF. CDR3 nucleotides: TGTGCCAGTAGCCGACGGGGGAGAGAGGGTGAAAAACTGTTTTTT.

CDR3 DNA: TGTGCCAGCCGTGACAGGGCGGCCACTGAAGCTTTCTTT. Its protein is CASRDRAATEAFF. The V gene is TRBV6-8, the J gene TRBJ1-1; 7 nucleotides match TRBD1. V was clipped by 8 bases and J by 4 bases; unmatched bases: 7. The CDR3 consists of 13 residues. Germline CDR1 MNHGY, CDR2 SAAAGT.

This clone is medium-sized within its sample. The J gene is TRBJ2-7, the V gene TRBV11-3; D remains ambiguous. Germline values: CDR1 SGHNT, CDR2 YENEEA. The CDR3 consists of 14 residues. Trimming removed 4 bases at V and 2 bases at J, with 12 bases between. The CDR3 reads CASSSRSRAYEQYF. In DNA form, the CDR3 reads TGTGCCAGCAGCTCACGTAGCAGAGCCTACGAGCAGTACTTC.

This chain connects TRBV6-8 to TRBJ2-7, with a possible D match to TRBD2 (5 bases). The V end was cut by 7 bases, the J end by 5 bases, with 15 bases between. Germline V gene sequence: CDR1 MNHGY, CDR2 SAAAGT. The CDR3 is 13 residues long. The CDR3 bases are TGTGCCAGCACCAAGAGGGAAAGCCACGAGCAGTACTTC. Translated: CASTKRESHEQYF.

In DNA form, the CDR3 reads TGCAGCGTCGGGACAGGGCTAGCAACTGAAGCTTTCTTT. This codes for CSVGTGLATEAFF. J is TRBJ1-1 and V is TRBV29-1; 9 positions agree with TRBD1. The CDR3 is made up of 13 amino acids. Germline V gives CDR1 SQVTM, CDR2 ANQGSEA. V shed 6 bases, J shed 5 bases, and the junction held 7 bases outside the gene matches.

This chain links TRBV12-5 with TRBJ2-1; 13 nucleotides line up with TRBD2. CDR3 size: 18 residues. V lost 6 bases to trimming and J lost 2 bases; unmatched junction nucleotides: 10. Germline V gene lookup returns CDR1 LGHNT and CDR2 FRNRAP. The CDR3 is CASGILAGGVTPYNEQFF. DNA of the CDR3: TGTGCTAGTGGGATACTAGCGGGGGGGGTCACTCCCTACAATGAGCAGTTCTTC.

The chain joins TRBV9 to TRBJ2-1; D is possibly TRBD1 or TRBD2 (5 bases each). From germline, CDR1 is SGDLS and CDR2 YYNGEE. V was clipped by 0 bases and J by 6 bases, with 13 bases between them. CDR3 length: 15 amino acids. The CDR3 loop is CASSVEVVGTNEQFF. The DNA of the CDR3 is TGTGCCAGCAGCGTAGAAGTGGTGGGGACCAATGAGCAGTTCTTC.

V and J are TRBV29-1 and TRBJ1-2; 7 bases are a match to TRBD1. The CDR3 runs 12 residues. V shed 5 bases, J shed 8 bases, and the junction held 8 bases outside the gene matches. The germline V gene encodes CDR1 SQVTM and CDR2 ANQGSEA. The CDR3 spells CSVLGGQTGYTF. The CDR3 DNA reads TGCAGCGTTCTGGGGGGACAGACGGGCTACACCTTC.

As DNA, the CDR3 is TGTGCCAGCAGCGCTACACAGGTTCTCAATGAAAAACTGTTTTTT. Translation gives CASSATQVLNEKLFF. The chain couples TRBV9 to TRBJ1-4; weak D call: TRBD1 (5 bases). This CDR3 is 15 amino acids long. V gave up 3 bases and J gave up 5 bases, with 14 bases separating them. Germline loops: CDR1 SGDLS, CDR2 YYNGEE.

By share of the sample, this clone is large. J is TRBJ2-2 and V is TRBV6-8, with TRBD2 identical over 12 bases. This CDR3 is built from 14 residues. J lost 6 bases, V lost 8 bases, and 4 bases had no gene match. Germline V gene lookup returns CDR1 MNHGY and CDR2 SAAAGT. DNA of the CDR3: TGTGCCAGCCGGGGACTAGCGGGTGCCGGGGAGCTGTTTTTT. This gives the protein CASRGLAGAGELFF.

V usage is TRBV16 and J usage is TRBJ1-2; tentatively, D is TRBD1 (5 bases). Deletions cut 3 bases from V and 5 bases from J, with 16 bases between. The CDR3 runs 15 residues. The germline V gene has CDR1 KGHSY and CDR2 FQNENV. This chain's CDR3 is CASSHYRDVVYGYTF. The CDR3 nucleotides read TGTGCCAGCAGCCATTACCGGGACGTAGTGTATGGCTACACCTTC. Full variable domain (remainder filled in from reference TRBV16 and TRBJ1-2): GEEVAQTPKHLVRGEGQKAKLYCAPIKGHSYVFWYQQVLKNEFKFLISFQNENVFDETGMPKERFSAKCLPNSPCSLEIQATKLEDSAVYFCASSHYRDVVYGYTFGSGTRLTVV.

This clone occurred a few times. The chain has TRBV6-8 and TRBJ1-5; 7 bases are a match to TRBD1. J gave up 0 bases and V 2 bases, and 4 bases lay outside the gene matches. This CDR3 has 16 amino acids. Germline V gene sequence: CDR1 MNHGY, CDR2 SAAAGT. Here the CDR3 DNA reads TGTGCCAGCAGTTACGGGGGACAGCATAGCAATCAGCCCCAGCATTTT. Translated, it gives CASSYGGQHSNQPQHF.

The CDR3 DNA reads TGTGCCAGCAGCCACAGAGGCAACTATGGCTACACCTTC. It translates to CASSHRGNYGYTF. The chain has TRBV14 and TRBJ1-2, with D unclear. The V end lost 3 bases, the J end lost 2 bases, and 7 bases lay between the germline ends. The CDR3 is made up of 13 amino acids. Looked up from germline, CDR1 is SGHDN and CDR2 is FVKESK.